What follows are 13 T cell receptor beta chains derived from one specimen sequenced in a study of cytomegalovirus exposure and HLA in healthy donors. 60 Vbeta and 13 Jbeta primers were used in PCR. The repertoire was sequenced with immunoSEQ multiplex PCR; TCRdb's copy has only in-frame clones and lacks some. The sample includes more than 100,000 clones, over 60% of them seen just once. The sequenced sample was PBMCs. Receptors originate from a woman in her 30s in good health and CMV-seropositive.

CDR3 sequence reads: CASSSRTSGSQFF. Here the CDR3 DNA reads TGTGCCAGCAGCTCCCGGACTAGCGGCTCACAGTTCTTC. This chain links TRBV7-9 with TRBJ2-1; 10 bases match TRBD2. J was trimmed by 13 bases and V by 4 bases; bases with no gene match: 7. CDR3 length equals 13 residues. Germline loops: CDR1 SEHNR, CDR2 FQNEAQ (reference sequence).

The chain has TRBV28 and TRBJ2-7; TRBD1 matches at 9 bases. V lost 6 bases and J lost 5; bases outside the gene matches: 14. Germline V gene lookup returns CDR1 MDHEN and CDR2 SYDVKM. The CDR3 has 16 residues. The CDR3 region has the DNA TGTGCCAGCAGCCTAGGGGGAGGGGACAGGGCCAACGAGCAGTACTTC. Encoded protein: CASSLGGGDRANEQYF. Looking up the rest from reference TRBV28 and TRBJ2-7 gives the full variable domain: DVKVTQSSRYLVKRTGEKVFLECVQDMDHENMFWYRQDPGLGLRLIYFSYDVKMKEKGDIPEGYSVSREKKERFSLILESASTNQTSMYLCASSLGGGDRANEQYFGPGTRLTVT.

This rearrangement joins TRBV19 to TRBJ1-2; 8 bases align to TRBD1. Germline loops: CDR1 LNHDA, CDR2 SQIVND (reference sequence). The CDR3 has 14 amino acids. J was trimmed by 2 bases and V by 6 bases; bases with no gene match: 5. Here the CDR3 DNA reads TGTGCCAGTAGGGAAACAGGGGGGAACTATGGCTACACCTTC. Amino acids: CASRETGGNYGYTF.

The chain employs TRBV10-3 and TRBJ2-5; 7 positions match TRBD1. Germline V gives CDR1 ENHRY, CDR2 SYGVKD. V dropped 1 base and J dropped 3; count of bases not matched to a gene: 5. This CDR3 region has 15 residues. The CDR3 sequence: CAISELTGDKETQYF. CDR3 coding DNA: TGTGCCATCAGTGAGTTAACAGGGGATAAAGAGACCCAGTACTTC.

This chain joins TRBV29-1 and TRBJ2-1; possible D gene TRBD2, 5 bases. Trimming pared 0 bases from V and 12 bases from J, leaving 24 bases between. There are 16 residues in the CDR3. Germline V gene lookup returns CDR1 SQVTM and CDR2 ANQGSEA. The chain's CDR3 is CSVEDLQEGRTLVQFF. In DNA, the CDR3 is TGCAGCGTTGAAGATCTTCAAGAGGGCAGGACCTTGGTGCAGTTCTTC.

The DNA for the CDR3 is TGTGCCAGCAGGGGACAAGGACATTTCCTGGAAGCTTTCTTT. As protein: CASRGQGHFLEAFF. J is TRBJ1-1 and V is TRBV6-1; tentatively, D is TRBD1 (6 bases). Trimming left V 6 bases short and J 8 bases short, with 19 bases between. This CDR3 spans 14 amino acids. Germline values: CDR1 MNHNS, CDR2 SASEGT.

The table lists this clone with a count of one. This chain connects TRBV5-1 to TRBJ1-1, with 8 bases fitting TRBD1. With V trimmed by 5 bases and J by 5 bases, 5 bases remained unmatched. This CDR3 has 13 residues. The germline V gene has CDR1 SGHRS and CDR2 YFSETQ. The CDR3 protein is CASRTGTGTEAFF. The CDR3 DNA is TGCGCCAGCAGGACCGGGACAGGAACTGAAGCTTTCTTT.

The chain links TRBV7-9 to TRBJ1-5, with D unresolved. CDR1 is SEHNR and CDR2 is FQNEAQ in the germline V gene (reference sequence). V lost 6 bases and J lost 1, with 10 bases in between. The CDR3 runs to 14 residues. For the CDR3, the DNA is TGTGCCAGCAGTCTAGACGGGAGCAATCAGCCCCAGCATTTT. Translated, it gives CASSLDGSNQPQHF.

Here the CDR3 reads CASTRGFGQLPSFTDTQYF. The CDR3 nucleotides are TGTGCCAGCACCCGAGGGTTTGGACAGCTACCATCTTTCACAGATACGCAGTATTTT. The rearrangement uses TRBV28 and TRBJ2-3; D is perhaps TRBD1 (6 bases). This CDR3 spans 19 amino acids. V lost 7 bases, J lost 2 bases, and 28 bases lay in between. CDR1 is MDHEN and CDR2 is SYDVKM in the germline V gene.

The chain has TRBV25-1 and TRBJ2-1; TRBD2 might be the D (6 bases). The germline CDR1 and CDR2 sequences are MGHDK and SYGVNS. The CDR3 consists of 16 residues. V dropped 5 bases and J dropped 10 bases, with 24 bases sitting between them. Written as DNA, the CDR3 is TGTGCCAGCAGTAATCCCCGGACCGGCCGTGGAGGGGAGCAGTTCTTC. Translated, it gives CASSNPRTGRGGEQFF.

This chain links TRBV5-1 with TRBJ2-7, with D possibly being TRBD2 (6 bases). In germline, CDR1 is SGHRS, CDR2 YFSETQ. There are 17 residues in the CDR3. V was trimmed by 2 bases and J by 7 bases, leaving 25 bases between them. The CDR3 sequence: CASSFFAGSVWGREQYF. For the CDR3, the DNA is TGCGCCAGCAGCTTCTTTGCCGGGAGCGTCTGGGGGAGGGAGCAGTACTTC.

V usage is TRBV7-2 and J usage is TRBJ1-4; the D gene is possibly TRBD1 (6 bases). The CDR3 consists of 16 residues. The germline V gene encodes CDR1 SGHTA and CDR2 FQGNSA. V dropped 5 bases and J dropped 0 bases, with 13 bases sitting between them. CDR3: CASSPTGIATNEKLFF. The CDR3 DNA sequence: TGTGCCAGCAGCCCCACAGGGATTGCAACTAATGAAAAACTGTTTTTT. The variable domain in full, completed from reference TRBV7-2 and TRBJ1-4, reads GAGVSQSPSNKVTEKGKDVELRCDPISGHTALYWYRQSLGQGLEFLIYFQGNSAPDKSGLPSDRFSAERTGGSVSTLTIQRTQQEDSAVYLCASSPTGIATNEKLFFGSGTQLSVL.

The chain joins TRBV6-5 to TRBJ1-3; a weak D match, TRBD1 (6 bases). CDR1 and CDR2 from the germline V gene are MNHEY and SVGAGI. Trimming stripped 6 bases from V and 2 bases from J, with 11 bases between. CDR3 length: 14 amino acids. Written as DNA, the CDR3 is TGTGCCAGCAGGAGGACAGAGACTGGAAACACCATATATTTT. It codes for CASRRTETGNTIYF.